Listed below are T cell receptor beta chains from one sample, sequenced in a study of response to subunit inactivated influenza vaccine. One entry per CDR3 protein, called by TCRdb with MiXCR from the RT-PCR reads. The repertoire holds hundreds of thousands of distinct CDR3 sequences, approximately 14% seen once, with approximately 10% in the top ten. Sequencing was performed on PBMCs from blood, taken about 13 days after vaccination. The receptors stem from a man aged 50 to 59 who received an inactivated influenza vaccine. Both conserved end residues are part of each CDR3. D genes are given only for firm matches. The size of a clone is reported for some rows only, either as once, few or many, or as a class for expanded clones.

>-|17|TRBJ2-1|-|TRBV5-1
TGCGCCAGCAGCGAGTCAGTAGTATTGAGCTCCTACAATGAGCAGTTCTTC
CASSESVVLSSYNEQFF
>-|13|TRBJ2-5|-|TRBV7-2
TGTGCCAGCATTCTAAGGGGGTCGGAGACCCAGTACTTC
CASILRGSETQYF
>-|13|TRBJ1-5|many|TRBV12-3/TRBV12-4
TGTGCCAGCAAGAGACAGGGCAATCAGCCCCAGCATTTT
CASKRQGNQPQHF
>-|15|TRBJ2-1|few|TRBV7-2
TGTGCCAGCAGCGATAGTACGAGCTCCTACAATGAGCAGTTCTTC
CASSDSTSSYNEQFF
>TRBD2|16|TRBJ2-3|-|TRBV7-9
TGTGCCAGCAGACCTGGACTAGCGGGAGTTGATGGTACGCAGTATTTT
CASRPGLAGVDGTQYF
>-|15|TRBJ2-1|few|TRBV4-3
TGCGCCAGCAGCCAAGTGCAGCAGGGGGGGAATGAGCAGTTCTTC
CASSQVQQGGNEQFF
>-|14|TRBJ1-2|few|TRBV5-6
TGTGCCAGCAGCTTCGTCCAGGGGAACTATGGCTACACCTTC
CASSFVQGNYGYTF
>-|15|TRBJ2-1|many|TRBV20-1
TGCAGTGCAGTGGGGGGCACTTGGAGTATCGATGAGCAGTTCTTC
CSAVGGTWSIDEQFF
>-|15|TRBJ1-3|few|TRBV2
TGTGCCAGCAGTGTGGGCATAGGGGGAGGAAACACCATATATTTT
CASSVGIGGGNTIYF
>-|15|TRBJ2-4|few|TRBV7-8
TGTGCCAGCAGCCAGCCCCAGCTAGCCAAAAACATCCAGTACTTC
CASSQPQLAKNIQYF
>TRBD2|20|TRBJ2-1|-|TRBV11-2
TGTGCCAGCAGCTCAATTCGGACTAGCGGGGGGCCGACTCCCTACAATGAGCAGTTCTTC
CASSSIRTSGGPTPYNEQFF
>-|12|TRBJ2-2|-|TRBV2
TGTGCCAGCTATCAATTCACCGGGGAGCTGTTTTTT
CASYQFTGELFF
>-|14|TRBJ1-1|-|TRBV5-1
TGCGCCAGCTTAGGGGGGCCGATGAACACTGAAGCTTTCTTT
CASLGGPMNTEAFF
>-|14|TRBJ1-1|many|TRBV7-9
TGTGCCAGCAGCTTAGAAGGATTCCGCACTGAAGCTTTCTTT
CASSLEGFRTEAFF
>-|18|TRBJ2-6|-|TRBV4-1
TGCGCCAGCAGCCAAGGGGCCGCCTCCCGTCGAGGGGCCAACGTCCTGACTTTC
CASSQGAASRRGANVLTF
>TRBD1|15|TRBJ2-7|-|TRBV4-3
TGCGCCAGCAGCGGCCGGTACAGGGGGCTATACGAGCAGTACTTC
CASSGRYRGLYEQYF
>TRBD2|17|TRBJ2-1|few|TRBV27
TGTGCCAGCAGTTTAGAGCGGGGGGCAGGGTCCTACAATGAGCAGTTCTTC
CASSLERGAGSYNEQFF
>-|12|TRBJ2-3|few|TRBV9
TGTGCCAGCAGCGAAGGAAGGGATACGCAGTATTTT
CASSEGRDTQYF
>-|12|TRBJ2-5|many|TRBV13
TGTGCCAGCAGCACAAGTAGAGAGACCCAGTACTTC
CASSTSRETQYF
>TRBD1|15|TRBJ2-2|-|TRBV30
TGTGCCTCGCCTCTGGACAGGCGGAACACCGGGGAGCTGTTTTTT
CASPLDRRNTGELFF
>TRBD1|14|TRBJ2-7|-|TRBV20-1
TGCAGTGCTTCCGGGACAGGGTCGACCTACGAGCAGTACTTC
CSASGTGSTYEQYF
>-|13|TRBJ1-4|few|TRBV6-4
TGTGCCAGCAGTTCCGGGCTTAATGAAAAACTGTTTTTT
CASSSGLNEKLFF
>-|11|TRBJ1-1|-|TRBV29-1
TGCAGCGTTGCGCGATGGACTGAAGCTTTCTTT
CSVARWTEAFF
>-|16|TRBJ2-4|many|TRBV4-2
TGTGCCAGCAGCCAAGTCAGGGAATCGGCCAAAAACATTCAGTACTTC
CASSQVRESAKNIQYF
>-|11|TRBJ1-2|-|TRBV29-1
TGCGGCGTTCTGGGGAACTATGGCTACACCTTC
CGVLGNYGYTF
>-|14|TRBJ1-1|-|TRBV20-1
TGCAGTGCTTCGGCCGTTTGGGGGTCCACTGAAGCTTTCTTT
CSASAVWGSTEAFF
>-|15|TRBJ2-4|few|TRBV11-1
TGTGCCAGCAGCTTAGAACTCTCGGCACCGGACATTCAGTACTTC
CASSLELSAPDIQYF
>-|14|TRBJ1-2|-|TRBV7-8
TGTGCCAGCAGCTTAGAGCCCAGGGCATATGGCTACACCTTC
CASSLEPRAYGYTF